The 26 T cell receptor beta chains presented below share a single source sample, sequenced in a study of human T cells and chemical hapten exposure. Noted time point: pre-sensitization, week 0. Treatment of the sample: therapeutic diphenylcyclopropenone sensitization with weekly scalp DPC. MiXCR was run by TCRdb on the RACE reads, yielding one entry per CDR3 protein. This sample carries about 260,000 distinct CDR3 sequences, approximately 8.4% of them seen once, and the ten largest clones take under 2.5%. Sequenced material: whole blood, taken in connection with sensitization to the hapten diphenylcyclopropenone (DPC). Receptors originate from a woman aged 40 to 50 with alopecia areata. Some clones in this sample may be carry-over from other donors' samples.

The J gene is TRBJ1-2, the V gene TRBV3-1; no reliable D call. The CDR3 totals 13 residues. Trimming took 1 base from V and 10 from J, leaving 13 bases between them. The V gene's germline CDR1 is LGHDT and CDR2 YNNKEL (reference sequence). In DNA form, the CDR3 reads TGTGCCAGCAGCCAAGCTGGACTTCTTGCCTACACCTTC. Residues: CASSQAGLLAYTF. Looking up the rest from reference TRBV3-1 and TRBJ1-2 gives the full variable domain: DTAVSQTPKYLVTQMGNDKSIKCEQNLGHDTMYWYKQDSKKFLKIMFSYNNKELIINETVPNRFSPKSPDKAHLNLHINSLELGDSAVYFCASSQAGLLAYTFGSGTRLTVV.

This clonotype was counted ten times or more. The rearrangement uses TRBV7-3 and TRBJ2-1; 7 bases match TRBD2. The CDR3 spans 14 residues. From germline, CDR1 is SGHTA and CDR2 FQGTGA. The V gene end was trimmed by 3 bases and the J gene end by 10 bases; junction bases not matched to a gene: 9. The CDR3 DNA reads as TGTGCCAGCAGCTTCAGGGTAGCGGGCAGGGAGCAGTTCTTC. Translation gives CASSFRVAGREQFF.

The chain uses TRBV6-2 or TRBV6-3 and TRBJ2-7; D not certain. The CDR3 sequence is 12 residues long. CDR1 is MNHEY and CDR2 is SVGEGT in the germline V gene. Trimming pared 8 bases from V and 3 bases from J, leaving 11 bases between. In DNA, the CDR3 is TGTGCCAGCGCTTTGGGCGGCTACGAGCAGTACTTC. This sequence encodes CASALGGYEQYF.

The table lists this clonotype with many counts. The V and J genes are TRBV24-1 and TRBJ1-4; 9 bases line up with TRBD1. Trimming cost V 3 bases and J 7 bases; bases outside gene matches: 5. The length of the CDR3 is 15 residues. In germline, CDR1 is KGHDR, CDR2 SFDVKD. Written as DNA, the CDR3 is TGTGCCACCAGTGATCCTGGACAGGGGCGTGAAAAACTGTTTTTT. Amino acid sequence: CATSDPGQGREKLFF.

This clonotype was seen at least ten times. The chain recombines TRBV11-2 with TRBJ1-5; D remains ambiguous. The CDR3 runs 13 residues. Trimming took off 2 bases at V and 7 bases at J, with 9 bases between the two ends. Germline V gives CDR1 SGHAT, CDR2 FQNNGV. CDR3 DNA: TGTGCCAGCAGCTTACGCAGGAACCAGCCCCAGCATTTT. It translates to CASSLRRNQPQHF.

This sequence joins TRBV7-9 and TRBJ2-3, with 11 bases fitting TRBD1. V lost 6 bases and J lost 6; bases outside the gene matches: 8. Germline V gene lookup returns CDR1 SEHNR and CDR2 FQNEAQ (reference sequence). CDR3 size: 15 residues. CDR3 in amino acids: CASRRRDRGYDTQYF. In DNA, the CDR3 is TGTGCCAGCAGACGCAGGGACAGGGGGTACGATACGCAGTATTTT.

The chain has TRBV5-1 and TRBJ1-2; the D gene is possibly TRBD1 (5 bases). The CDR3 totals 14 residues. CDR1 and CDR2 from the germline V gene are SGHRS and YFSETQ. The V end lost 4 bases, the J end lost 3 bases, and 13 bases lay between the germline ends. The DNA of the CDR3 is TGCGCCAGCAGCCCCATTGGGGGGGACTATGGCTACACCTTC. It translates to CASSPIGGDYGYTF.

The chain is built from TRBV20-1 and TRBJ2-3, with 12 positions matching TRBD2. Losses at the gene ends were 3 bases for V and 4 bases for J; bases not matched to a gene: 2. This CDR3 has 14 residues. CDR1 and CDR2 from the germline V gene are DFQATT and SNEGSKA (reference sequence). For the CDR3, the DNA is TGCAGTGCTAGGCTAGCGGGAGGGGCAGATACGCAGTATTTT. It specifies CSARLAGGADTQYF.

The V call is TRBV12-3 or TRBV12-4, the J call TRBJ2-3, with TRBD2 matching 7 bases. V lost 5 bases and J lost 6; bases outside the gene matches: 23. This CDR3 is 19 amino acids long. CDR3 sequence reads: CASSRRHLQRDRDLDTQYF. The CDR3 bases are TGTGCCAGCAGTCGCCGCCATCTCCAGCGGGATCGTGACTTGGATACGCAGTATTTT.

The rearrangement uses TRBV5-1 and TRBJ2-1; maybe TRBD2 (5 bases). The CDR3 extends over 15 amino acids. V was pared by 0 bases and J by 5 bases, with 12 bases between. CDR1 SGHRS and CDR2 YFSETQ come from the germline V gene. Here the CDR3 reads CASSLAPGIDNEQFF. CDR3 DNA: TGCGCCAGCAGCTTGGCCCCGGGGATTGACAATGAGCAGTTCTTC. The full variable domain, its missing parts supplied by reference TRBV5-1 and TRBJ2-1, is KAGVTQTPRYLIKTRGQQVTLSCSPISGHRSVSWYQQTPGQGLQFLFEYFSETQRNKGNFPGRFSGRQFSNSRSEMNVSTLELGDSALYLCASSLAPGIDNEQFFGPGTRLTVL.

In its sample, this clonotype was seen a few times. The chain couples TRBV10-2 to TRBJ2-5; 8 positions match TRBD2. This CDR3 region has 14 residues. Germline CDR1 WSHSY, CDR2 SAAADI. With 6 bases clipped from V and 4 bases from J, the junction kept 7 bases outside the gene matches. The CDR3 here is CASSSGTRRETQYF. In DNA form, the CDR3 reads TGCGCCAGCAGCTCTGGGACTAGAAGAGAGACCCAGTACTTC.

The chain joins TRBV27 to TRBJ1-1, with D unresolved. Trimming removed 7 bases at V and 4 bases at J, with 13 bases between. CDR3 length: 13 amino acids. In germline, CDR1 is MNHEY, CDR2 SMNVEV (reference sequence). CDR3 bases: TGTGCCAGCAACAAAAAGGGAGTCACTGAAGCTTTCTTT. Its translation is CASNKKGVTEAFF.

The rearrangement joins TRBV4-2 to TRBJ2-5; unclear D gene. Per the germline V gene, CDR1 is LGHNA and CDR2 is YNFKEQ. The CDR3 contains 16 residues. V shed 0 bases and J shed 5 bases, with 16 bases lying between them. In nucleotides, the CDR3 is TGTGCCAGCAGCCAAGATCCCGGGCTAGTCGGGGAGACCCAGTACTTC. It yields the protein CASSQDPGLVGETQYF.

This clonotype appeared a few times. The CDR3 coding sequence is TGTGCCAGCGGGGCACAGGGAACGGATGAGCAGTTCTTC. This codes for CASGAQGTDEQFF. V usage is TRBV7-9 and J usage is TRBJ2-1, with D tentatively TRBD1 (6 bases). Trimming left V 8 bases short and J 8 bases short, with 16 bases between. Germline V gene data show CDR1 as SEHNR and CDR2 as FQNEAQ (reference sequence). The CDR3 extends over 13 amino acids.

This rearrangement joins TRBV29-1 to TRBJ1-4, with D unclear. With 4 bases removed from V and 5 bases from J, the gap between germline ends came to 20 bases. CDR1 is SQVTM, CDR2 ANQGSEA, per germline. The CDR3 extends over 16 amino acids. The CDR3 DNA reads TGCAGCGTTGCTTCCCCTTATAGCTTCCGAAATGAAAAACTGTTTTTT. Protein sequence: CSVASPYSFRNEKLFF.

The chain combines TRBV9 with TRBJ2-5; tentative D call: TRBD2 (5 bases). The CDR3 runs to 16 residues. Trimming removed 1 base at V and 1 base at J, with 14 bases between. Per the germline V gene, CDR1 is SGDLS and CDR2 is YYNGEE. Here the CDR3 DNA reads TGTGCCAGCAGCGTATCCACAACCGAGGGCCAAGAGACCCAGTACTTC. Translated, it gives CASSVSTTEGQETQYF.

The chain combines TRBV7-2 with TRBJ2-7, with 8 bases that match TRBD1. Germline-derived CDR1 and CDR2 are SGHTA and FQGNSA. The CDR3 runs 15 residues. V shed 5 bases and J 4 bases; nucleotides not matched to a gene: 10. The CDR3 is CASSRAGTGFYEQYF. The CDR3 DNA sequence: TGTGCCAGCAGCAGAGCCGGGACAGGTTTTTACGAGCAGTACTTC.

This clonotype was picked up a small number of times. The V call is TRBV4-3, the J call TRBJ2-7, with 11 bases fitting TRBD2. The CDR3 length is 17 residues. Germline loops: CDR1 LGHNA, CDR2 YSLEER. Unmatched junction bases numbered 8, after V lost 0 bases and J lost 4 bases. CDR3: CASSQEFPRTSGYEQYF. The CDR3 bases are TGCGCCAGCAGCCAAGAATTCCCCCGGACTAGCGGGTACGAGCAGTACTTC.

V gene TRBV29-1 combines with J gene TRBJ2-5; D remains ambiguous. Between the trimmed V and J ends, which lost 7 bases and 0 bases, there was a span of 15 bases. The CDR3 sequence is 14 residues long. Germline CDR1 reads SQVTM; CDR2 reads ANQGSEA. The CDR3 DNA is TGCAGCGCCGCCGTCTGGACGGACCAAGAGACCCAGTACTTC. It is translated as CSAAVWTDQETQYF.

This clonotype has a handful of counts. The CDR3 reads CSVVGLAATTDTQYF. DNA of the CDR3: TGCAGCGTTGTAGGGCTAGCGGCAACCACAGATACGCAGTATTTT. The chain links TRBV29-1 to TRBJ2-3, with 7 bases that match TRBD2. Unmatched junction bases numbered 9, after V lost 4 bases and J lost 2 bases. Germline V CDR1 and CDR2: SQVTM, ANQGSEA. This CDR3 is 15 amino acids long.

Many counts were recorded for this clonotype. The gene calls are TRBV9 and TRBJ1-1; the D is unclear. The CDR3 length is 13 residues. CDR1 is SGDLS, CDR2 YYNGEE, per germline. The DNA for the CDR3 is TGTGCGATATGTTGGGAAGGGTCCACTGAAGCTTTCTTT. Its translation is CAICWEGSTEAFF.

The chain is built from TRBV7-2 and TRBJ2-1, with D hard to call. CDR3 size: 15 residues. Trimming cost V 1 base and J 9 bases, with 16 bases left between them. CDR1 is SGHTA, CDR2 FQGNSA, per germline. The CDR3 sequence is CASSLVGIAHVEQFF. CDR3 nucleotides: TGTGCCAGCAGCTTAGTAGGGATAGCCCATGTTGAGCAGTTCTTC.

This rearrangement joins TRBV29-1 to TRBJ1-2, with D possibly TRBD1 on 5 matching bases. Per germline, CDR1 SQVTM and CDR2 ANQGSEA. This CDR3 is 15 amino acids long. The V end was cut by 1 base, the J end by 4 bases, with 16 bases between. CDR3 coding DNA: TGCAGCGTTGAAGTATTCAGGGAGGAAAGCTATGGCTACACCTTC. Its protein is CSVEVFREESYGYTF. The full variable domain, rest sourced from reference TRBV29-1 and TRBJ1-2, is SAVISQKPSRDICQRGTSLTIQCQVDSQVTMMFWYRQQPGQSLTLIATANQGSEATYESGFVIDKFPISRPNLTFSTLTVSNMSPEDSSIYLCSVEVFREESYGYTFGSGTRLTVV.

This clonotype was seen many times. The rearrangement links TRBV7-3 to TRBJ2-1; 7 nucleotides match TRBD2. The V gene end was trimmed by 1 base and the J gene end by 16 bases; junction bases not matched to a gene: 10. This CDR3 is built from 13 residues. Germline CDR1 SGHTA, CDR2 FQGTGA. DNA of the CDR3: TGTGCCAGCAGCTTAATCCGGGAGGCCCCGCTTTTCTTC. Encoded protein: CASSLIREAPLFF. The full variable domain, with the rest looked up from reference TRBV7-3 and TRBJ2-1, is GAGVSQTPSNKVTEKGKYVELRCDPISGHTALYWYRQSLGQGPEFLIYFQGTGAADDSGLPNDRFFAVRPEGSVSTLKIQRTERGDSAVYLCASSLIREAPLFFGPGTRLTVL.

The genes are TRBV28 and TRBJ2-7; D might be TRBD1 (8 bases). V lost 5 bases, J lost 2 bases, and 19 bases lay in between. Looked up from germline, CDR1 is MDHEN and CDR2 is SYDVKM. The CDR3 is 16 amino acids. This CDR3 reads CASSPPRTGRAYEQYF. DNA for the CDR3: TGTGCCAGCAGTCCCCCCCGGACAGGGAGGGCCTACGAGCAGTACTTC.

This clonotype has only a few counts. The V call is TRBV7-6, the J call TRBJ2-7; 8 nucleotides match TRBD1. This CDR3 is built from 16 residues. Germline assignment: CDR1 SGHVS and CDR2 FNYEAQ. The J segment lost 6 bases and the V segment lost 1 base, leaving 11 bases of the junction unmatched. CDR3 bases: TGTGCCAGCAGCTTAGGGAGGACAGGGAATTTTCTCGAGCAGTACTTC. Translating gives CASSLGRTGNFLEQYF. The variable domain in full, with the rest retrieved from reference TRBV7-6 and TRBJ2-7, is GAGVSQSPRYKVTKRGQDVALRCDPISGHVSLYWYRQALGQGPEFLTYFNYEAQQDKSGLPNDRFSAERPEGSISTLTIQRTEQRDSAMYRCASSLGRTGNFLEQYFGPGTRLTVT.